These 21 T cell receptor beta chains came from one sample sequenced in a study of CD4+ T cells in melanoma. Repertoires were generated with immunoSEQ multiplex PCR, while TCRdb's copy carries only in-frame clones and drops some. The sample lists 120,000 to 150,000 clones; about nine tenths were seen once. Receptors originate from a human donor with melanoma.

The J gene is TRBJ2-5, the V gene TRBV5-1; 11 bases are shared with TRBD2. The CDR3 spans 18 residues. The junction had 10 bases not matched to a gene; V was cut back by 0 bases and J by 3 bases. Germline assignment: CDR1 SGHRS and CDR2 YFSETQ. CDR3 residues: CASSLGRALAGGKETQYF. The CDR3 bases are TGCGCCAGCAGCTTGGGAAGGGCCCTAGCGGGGGGCAAAGAGACCCAGTACTTC.

This chain links TRBV7-3 with TRBJ2-3; 13 positions match TRBD2. The ends lost 5 bases at V and 8 bases at J; junction bases unmatched: 10. Germline lookup yields CDR1 SGHTA and CDR2 FQGTGA. The CDR3 length is 16 residues. CDR3 sequence reads: CASSPQTSGRGSTQYF. CDR3 DNA: TGTGCCAGCAGCCCGCAAACTAGCGGGAGGGGGTCTACGCAGTATTTT.

The chain uses TRBV6-5 and TRBJ2-3; the D gene could be TRBD1 or TRBD2 (5 bases each). Germline V CDR1 and CDR2: MNHEY, SVGAGI. Trimming stripped 6 bases from V and 2 bases from J, with 15 bases between. This CDR3 has 15 amino acids. The CDR3 spells CASRSRGALTDTQYF. CDR3 DNA: TGTGCCAGCAGGTCCCGAGGGGCCCTCACAGATACGCAGTATTTT.

This clone was found once. The chain has TRBV5-1 and TRBJ2-3; 8 bases match TRBD2. The CDR3 loop spans 16 amino acids. Germline V lookup: CDR1 SGHRS, CDR2 YFSETQ. V was pared by 0 bases and J by 2 bases, with 5 bases of the junction left unmatched. CDR3 bases: TGCGCCAGCAGCTTGGTACCAGCGGGGGCCACAGATACGCAGTATTTT. This codes for CASSLVPAGATDTQYF.

The chain carries TRBV27 and TRBJ2-2, with D perhaps matching TRBD2 (7 bases). CDR3 size: 15 residues. CDR1 is MNHEY, CDR2 SMNVEV, per germline (reference sequence). Trimming removed 5 bases at V and 9 bases at J, with 19 bases between. In DNA, the CDR3 is TGTGCCAGCAGTAAGGGGGGGACTTCCCTCCGGGAGCTGTTTTTT. It encodes CASSKGGTSLRELFF.

This clone was detected only once. The rearrangement links TRBV2 to TRBJ1-1; D is unresolved. Trimming cost V 0 bases and J 5 bases, with 7 bases left between them. Germline CDR1 reads SNHLY; CDR2 reads FYNNEI. The CDR3 spans 13 residues. DNA for the CDR3: TGTGCCAGCAGTGAAGCGGTCCGGACTGAAGCTTTCTTT. Its translation is CASSEAVRTEAFF.

The sample holds a few counts of this clone. The J gene is TRBJ1-1, the V gene TRBV5-1; no reliable D call. V lost 7 bases and J 0 bases, leaving 10 bases between the germline ends. Germline values: CDR1 SGHRS, CDR2 YFSETQ. The CDR3 covers 13 residues. The CDR3 loop is CASALEVNTEAFF. The CDR3 region has the DNA TGCGCCAGCGCACTCGAGGTGAACACTGAAGCTTTCTTT.

J is TRBJ2-2 and V is TRBV27; D tentatively fits TRBD1 or TRBD2 (5 bases each). Germline CDR1 MNHEY, CDR2 SMNVEV (reference sequence). This CDR3 has 15 amino acids. The ends were cut back, 6 bases at V and 6 bases at J, with 17 bases in the middle. The CDR3 loop is CASSGATLRAGELFF. In nucleotides, the CDR3 is TGTGCCAGCAGCGGGGCGACGTTGAGGGCCGGGGAGCTGTTTTTT.

V gene TRBV2 combines with J gene TRBJ2-5; 12 nucleotides line up with TRBD2. Germline trimming cut 6 bases from V and 2 bases from J; bases unmatched to any gene: 4. The CDR3 is made up of 15 amino acids. Germline CDR1 SNHLY, CDR2 FYNNEI. In DNA, the CDR3 is TGTGCCAGCAGGCTGACTAGCGGGGGACAAGAGACCCAGTACTTC. Translating gives CASRLTSGGQETQYF.

The chain has TRBV5-4 and TRBJ1-6, with D possibly being TRBD1 (5 bases). The CDR3 consists of 13 residues. Germline CDR1 SGHNT, CDR2 YYREEE (reference sequence). Trimming removed 4 bases from V and 10 bases from J, with 12 bases in between. The CDR3 protein is CASSPPEGSPLHF. CDR3 bases: TGTGCCAGCAGCCCGCCCGAGGGGTCACCCCTCCACTTT.

The rearrangement links TRBV5-5 to TRBJ1-2; D might be TRBD1 (5 bases). This CDR3 spans 14 amino acids. Trimming took off 3 bases at V and 8 bases at J, with 17 bases between the two ends. The germline CDR1 and CDR2 sequences are SGHKS and YYEKEE (reference sequence). CDR3 nucleotides: TGTGCCAGCAGCTCGACGGGGGATAGGACGGGCTACACCTTC. Protein sequence: CASSSTGDRTGYTF. The full variable domain, rest sourced from reference TRBV5-5 and TRBJ1-2, is DAGVTQSPTHLIKTRGQQVTLRCSPISGHKSVSWYQQVLGQGPQFIFQYYEKEERGRGNFPDRFSARQFPNYSSELNVNALLLGDSALYLCASSSTGDRTGYTFGSGTRLTVV.

V is TRBV5-1 and J is TRBJ1-2; D unresolved. The germline V and J ends were trimmed by 2 bases and 5 bases, with 13 bases remaining between them. The length of the CDR3 is 14 residues. Germline V gives CDR1 SGHRS, CDR2 YFSETQ. CDR3 residues: CASSFGPARYGYTF. The CDR3 region has the DNA TGCGCCAGCAGCTTCGGACCAGCCCGTTATGGCTACACCTTC.

The chain employs TRBV19 and TRBJ1-2; TRBD1 agrees at 7 bases. The V gene end was trimmed by 6 bases and the J gene end by 4 bases; junction bases not matched to a gene: 5. CDR3 size: 13 residues. CDR1 LNHDA and CDR2 SQIVND come from the germline V gene (reference sequence). The CDR3 nucleotides read TGTGCCAGTAGCCCGGACAGGAGCTATGGCTACACCTTC. This translates into CASSPDRSYGYTF.

The CDR3 DNA follows: TGTGCCAGCAGCTCCGGGACTTACCTCGGGGAGCTGTTTTTT. Its translation is CASSSGTYLGELFF. The chain couples TRBV7-8 to TRBJ2-2; TRBD2 might be the D (6 bases). The V and J ends lost 4 bases and 7 bases respectively, with 13 bases between them. Germline assignment: CDR1 SGHVS and CDR2 FQNEAQ. This CDR3 comprises 14 residues.

The chain uses TRBV2 and TRBJ1-6; no clear D. This CDR3 has 11 amino acids. With 6 bases removed from V and 6 bases from J, the gap between germline ends came to 3 bases. CDR1 SNHLY and CDR2 FYNNEI come from the germline V gene. Written as DNA, the CDR3 is TGTGCCAGCAGCGCTAATTCACCCCTCCACTTT. Amino acid sequence: CASSANSPLHF.

The chain employs TRBV5-1 and TRBJ1-2; 11 positions match TRBD1. V was pared by 0 bases and J by 4 bases, with 8 bases of the junction left unmatched. The CDR3 extends over 17 amino acids. CDR1 and CDR2 from the germline V gene are SGHRS and YFSETQ. In nucleotides, the CDR3 is TGCGCCAGCAGCTTGGCTGTGGGGACAGGGGGATCCTATGGCTACACCTTC. Its protein product is CASSLAVGTGGSYGYTF.

The V and J genes are TRBV4-1 and TRBJ2-1, with D maybe TRBD2 (6 bases). The CDR3 totals 13 residues. The V gene lost 2 bases and the J gene lost 5 bases, with 7 bases spanning the gap. Per the germline V gene, CDR1 is MGHRA and CDR2 is YSYEKL. In DNA, the CDR3 is TGCGCCAGCAGCCAATCGGGGGACAATGAGCAGTTCTTC. This encodes CASSQSGDNEQFF.

This clone has more than one count but fewer than ten. The chain couples TRBV11-2 to TRBJ2-3, with a possible D match to TRBD2 (6 bases). CDR1 is SGHAT, CDR2 FQNNGV, per germline. CDR3 length: 16 amino acids. Trimming pared 5 bases from V and 2 bases from J, leaving 17 bases between. CDR3 region: CASSLTLSGFTDTQYF. The CDR3 DNA sequence: TGTGCCAGCAGCCTCACCCTTAGCGGATTCACAGATACGCAGTATTTT.

The genes are TRBV5-1 and TRBJ1-1; TRBD1 might be the D (6 bases). The CDR3 contains 14 residues. Per the germline V gene, CDR1 is SGHRS and CDR2 is YFSETQ. Trimming took off 2 bases at V and 1 base at J, with 9 bases between the two ends. CDR3: CASSFQGRNTEAFF. The CDR3 nucleotides read TGCGCCAGCAGCTTTCAGGGGAGGAACACTGAAGCTTTCTTT.

The chain carries TRBV10-3 and TRBJ2-2, with D perhaps TRBD2 (5 bases). V lost 4 bases and J 5 bases, leaving 14 bases between the germline ends. CDR3 size: 15 residues. Germline-derived CDR1 and CDR2 are ENHRY and SYGVKD. DNA for the CDR3: TGTGCCATCAGTGGGGTGGCGAGGGATACCGGGGAGCTGTTTTTT. Translation gives CAISGVARDTGELFF.

The chain employs TRBV6-1 and TRBJ2-7; 7 positions agree with TRBD2. CDR3 length: 14 residues. CDR1 MNHNS and CDR2 SASEGT come from the germline V gene. Trimming took 5 bases from V and 3 from J; bases not matched to a gene: 7. This CDR3 reads CASSPTGTNYEQYF. CDR3 sequence (DNA): TGTGCCAGCAGTCCGACCGGGACTAACTACGAGCAGTACTTC.